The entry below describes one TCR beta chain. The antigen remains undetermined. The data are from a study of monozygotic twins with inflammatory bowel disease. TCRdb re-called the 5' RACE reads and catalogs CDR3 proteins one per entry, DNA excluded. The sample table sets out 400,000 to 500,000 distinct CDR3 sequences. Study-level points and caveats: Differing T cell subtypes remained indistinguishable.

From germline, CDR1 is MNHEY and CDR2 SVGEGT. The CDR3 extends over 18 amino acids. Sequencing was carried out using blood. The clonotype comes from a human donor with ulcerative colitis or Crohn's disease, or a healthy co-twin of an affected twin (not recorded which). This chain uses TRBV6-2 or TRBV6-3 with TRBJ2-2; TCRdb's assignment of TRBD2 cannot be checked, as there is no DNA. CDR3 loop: CASTHGTSGRAGTGELFF.